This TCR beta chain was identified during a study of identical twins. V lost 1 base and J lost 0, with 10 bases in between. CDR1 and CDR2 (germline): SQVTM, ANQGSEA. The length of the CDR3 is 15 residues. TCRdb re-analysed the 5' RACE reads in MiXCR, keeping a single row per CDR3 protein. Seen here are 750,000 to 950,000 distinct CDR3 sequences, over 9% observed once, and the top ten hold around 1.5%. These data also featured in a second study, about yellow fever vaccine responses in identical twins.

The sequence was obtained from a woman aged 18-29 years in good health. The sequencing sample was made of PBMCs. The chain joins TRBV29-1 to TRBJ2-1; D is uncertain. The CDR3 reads CSVEGLESSYNEQFF. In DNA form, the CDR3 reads TGCAGCGTTGAAGGGCTGGAGAGCTCCTACAATGAGCAGTTCTTC.